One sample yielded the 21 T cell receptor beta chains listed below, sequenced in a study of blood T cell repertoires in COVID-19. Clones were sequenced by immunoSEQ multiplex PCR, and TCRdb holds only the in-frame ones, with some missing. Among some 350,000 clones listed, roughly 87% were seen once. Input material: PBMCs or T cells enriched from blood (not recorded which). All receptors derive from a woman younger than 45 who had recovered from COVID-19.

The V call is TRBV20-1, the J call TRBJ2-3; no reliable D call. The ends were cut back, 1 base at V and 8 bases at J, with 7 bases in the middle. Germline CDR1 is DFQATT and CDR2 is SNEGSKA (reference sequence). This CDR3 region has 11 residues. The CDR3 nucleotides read TGCAGTGCTAGAGTCGGCGGTACGCAGTATTTT. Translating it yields CSARVGGTQYF.

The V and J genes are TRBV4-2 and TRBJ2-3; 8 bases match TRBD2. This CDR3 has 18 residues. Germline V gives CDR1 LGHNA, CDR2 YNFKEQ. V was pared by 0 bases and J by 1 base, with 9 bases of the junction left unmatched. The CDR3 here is CASSQEGGRGAGTDTQYF. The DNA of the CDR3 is TGTGCCAGCAGCCAAGAGGGTGGGCGGGGGGCCGGCACAGATACGCAGTATTTT.

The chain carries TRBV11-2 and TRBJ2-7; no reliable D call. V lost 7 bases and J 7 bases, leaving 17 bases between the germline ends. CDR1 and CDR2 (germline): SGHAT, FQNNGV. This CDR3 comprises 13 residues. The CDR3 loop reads CASTPNRVGEQYF. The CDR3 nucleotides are TGTGCCAGCACCCCAAACCGGGTCGGGGAGCAGTACTTC.

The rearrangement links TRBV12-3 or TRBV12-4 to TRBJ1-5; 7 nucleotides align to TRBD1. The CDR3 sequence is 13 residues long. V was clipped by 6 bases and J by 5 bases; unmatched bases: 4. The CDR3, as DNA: TGTGCCAGCAGCCTTAGGGGGCATCAGCCCCAGCATTTT. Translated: CASSLRGHQPQHF.

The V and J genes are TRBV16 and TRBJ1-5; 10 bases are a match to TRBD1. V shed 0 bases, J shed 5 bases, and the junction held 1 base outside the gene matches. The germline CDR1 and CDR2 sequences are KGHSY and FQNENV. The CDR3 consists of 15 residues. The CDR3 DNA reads TGTGCCAGCAGCCAATCAGGACAGGGGGATCAGCCCCAGCATTTT. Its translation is CASSQSGQGDQPQHF.

In nucleotides, the CDR3 is TGTGCCAGCAGCTTAAGCCGGGACAGGGTAAGCGAGCAGTACTTC. Translated, it gives CASSLSRDRVSEQYF. The chain is built from TRBV7-9 and TRBJ2-7, with 9 bases fitting TRBD1. The germline gives CDR1 SEHNR, CDR2 FQNEAQ (reference sequence). V was clipped by 2 bases and J by 6 bases; unmatched bases: 8. The CDR3 loop spans 15 amino acids.

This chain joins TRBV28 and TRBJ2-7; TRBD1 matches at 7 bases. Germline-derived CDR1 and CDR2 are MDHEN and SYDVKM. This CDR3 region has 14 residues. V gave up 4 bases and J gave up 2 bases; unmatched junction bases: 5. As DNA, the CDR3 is TGTGCCAGCAGTTCGACAGGGCCGACCTACGAGCAGTACTTC. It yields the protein CASSSTGPTYEQYF.

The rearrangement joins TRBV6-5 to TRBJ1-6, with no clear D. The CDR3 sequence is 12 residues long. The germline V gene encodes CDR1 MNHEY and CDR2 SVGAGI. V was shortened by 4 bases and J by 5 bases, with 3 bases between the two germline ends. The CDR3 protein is CASSSDNSPLHF. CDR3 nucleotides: TGTGCCAGCAGTTCGGATAATTCACCCCTCCACTTT.

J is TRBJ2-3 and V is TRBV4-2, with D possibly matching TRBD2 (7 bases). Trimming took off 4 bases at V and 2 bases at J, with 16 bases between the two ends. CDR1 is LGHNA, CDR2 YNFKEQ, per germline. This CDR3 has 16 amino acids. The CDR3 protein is CASSREGGLVTDTQYF. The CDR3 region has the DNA TGTGCCAGCAGCCGCGAGGGGGGGCTGGTCACAGATACGCAGTATTTT.

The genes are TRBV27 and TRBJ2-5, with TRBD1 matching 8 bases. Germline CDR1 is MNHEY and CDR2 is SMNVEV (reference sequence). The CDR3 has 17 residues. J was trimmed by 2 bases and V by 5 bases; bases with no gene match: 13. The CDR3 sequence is CASSPNPGQVAQETQYF. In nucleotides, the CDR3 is TGTGCCAGCAGTCCCAATCCGGGACAGGTGGCGCAAGAGACCCAGTACTTC.

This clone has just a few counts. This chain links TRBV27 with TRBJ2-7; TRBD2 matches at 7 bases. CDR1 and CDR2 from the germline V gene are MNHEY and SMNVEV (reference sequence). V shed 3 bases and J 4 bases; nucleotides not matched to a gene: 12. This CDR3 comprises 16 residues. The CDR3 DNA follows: TGTGCCAGCAGTTTGCGGTCCGGGCGCGGGGGATACGAGCAGTACTTC. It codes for CASSLRSGRGGYEQYF.

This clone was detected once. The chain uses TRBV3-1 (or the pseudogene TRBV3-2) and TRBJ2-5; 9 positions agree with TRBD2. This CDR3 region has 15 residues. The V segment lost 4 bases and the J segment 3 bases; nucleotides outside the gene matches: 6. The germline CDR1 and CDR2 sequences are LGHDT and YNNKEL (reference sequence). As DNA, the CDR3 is TGTGCCAGCAGCCTCACCTCTAGCGGGGAAGAGACCCAGTACTTC. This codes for CASSLTSSGEETQYF.

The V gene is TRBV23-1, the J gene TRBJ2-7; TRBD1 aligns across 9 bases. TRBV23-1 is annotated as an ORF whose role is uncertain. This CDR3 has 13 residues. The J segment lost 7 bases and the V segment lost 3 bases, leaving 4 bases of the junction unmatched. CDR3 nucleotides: TGCGCCAGCAGTCACCGGGACAGGGAGGAGCAGTACTTC. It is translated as CASSHRDREEQYF.

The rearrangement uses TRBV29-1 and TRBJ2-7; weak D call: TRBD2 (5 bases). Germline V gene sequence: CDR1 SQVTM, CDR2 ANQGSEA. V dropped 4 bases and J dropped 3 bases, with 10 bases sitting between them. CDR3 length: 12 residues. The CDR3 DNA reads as TGCAGCGTTGGGGAGTATGGCTACGAGCAGTACTTC. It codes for CSVGEYGYEQYF.

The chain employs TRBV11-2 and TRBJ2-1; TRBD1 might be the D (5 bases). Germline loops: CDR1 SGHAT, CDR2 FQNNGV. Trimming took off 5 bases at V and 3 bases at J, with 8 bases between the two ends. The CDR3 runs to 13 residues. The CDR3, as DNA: TGTGCCAGCAGCCTCGACAGCTACAATGAGCAGTTCTTC. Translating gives CASSLDSYNEQFF.

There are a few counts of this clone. The CDR3 DNA reads TGTGCCAGCAGCCAAGATGTCCCCCAATTTAGCGGGGGGGGGAACACAGATACGCAGTATTTT. As protein: CASSQDVPQFSGGGNTDTQYF. This chain connects TRBV4-2 to TRBJ2-3, with 11 positions matching TRBD2. The CDR3 runs to 21 residues. CDR1 is LGHNA, CDR2 YNFKEQ, per germline. The J segment lost 2 bases and the V segment lost 0 bases, leaving 16 bases of the junction unmatched.

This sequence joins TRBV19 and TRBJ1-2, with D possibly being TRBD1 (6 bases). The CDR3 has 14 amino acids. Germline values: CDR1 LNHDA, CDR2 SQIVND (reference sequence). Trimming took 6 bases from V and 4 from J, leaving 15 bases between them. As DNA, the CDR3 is TGTGCCAGTAGCGCCGACAGGTTCGGCTATGGCTACACCTTC. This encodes CASSADRFGYGYTF.

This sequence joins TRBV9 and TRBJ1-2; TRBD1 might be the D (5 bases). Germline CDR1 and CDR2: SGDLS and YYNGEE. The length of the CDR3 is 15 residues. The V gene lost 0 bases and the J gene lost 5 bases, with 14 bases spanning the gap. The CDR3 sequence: CASSVGTSSPYGYTF. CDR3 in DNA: TGTGCCAGCAGCGTAGGGACATCTTCCCCTTATGGCTACACCTTC.

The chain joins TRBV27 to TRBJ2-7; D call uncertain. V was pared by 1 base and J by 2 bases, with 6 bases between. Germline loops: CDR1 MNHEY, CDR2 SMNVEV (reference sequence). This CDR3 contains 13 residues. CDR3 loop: CASSLLAAYEQYF. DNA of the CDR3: TGTGCCAGCAGTTTATTGGCAGCCTACGAGCAGTACTTC.

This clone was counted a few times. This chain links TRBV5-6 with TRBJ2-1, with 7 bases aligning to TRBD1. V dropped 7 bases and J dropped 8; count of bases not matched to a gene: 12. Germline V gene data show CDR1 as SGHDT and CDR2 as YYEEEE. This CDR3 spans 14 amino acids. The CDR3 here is CASHKTGRIDEQFF. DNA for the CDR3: TGTGCCAGCCATAAGACAGGGAGAATAGATGAGCAGTTCTTC.

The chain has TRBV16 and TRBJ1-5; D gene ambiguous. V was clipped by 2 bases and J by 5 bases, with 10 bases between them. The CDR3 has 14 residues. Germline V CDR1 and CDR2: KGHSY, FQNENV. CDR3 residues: CASSQTDGDQPQHF. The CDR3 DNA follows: TGTGCCAGCAGCCAAACCGACGGGGATCAGCCCCAGCATTTT.